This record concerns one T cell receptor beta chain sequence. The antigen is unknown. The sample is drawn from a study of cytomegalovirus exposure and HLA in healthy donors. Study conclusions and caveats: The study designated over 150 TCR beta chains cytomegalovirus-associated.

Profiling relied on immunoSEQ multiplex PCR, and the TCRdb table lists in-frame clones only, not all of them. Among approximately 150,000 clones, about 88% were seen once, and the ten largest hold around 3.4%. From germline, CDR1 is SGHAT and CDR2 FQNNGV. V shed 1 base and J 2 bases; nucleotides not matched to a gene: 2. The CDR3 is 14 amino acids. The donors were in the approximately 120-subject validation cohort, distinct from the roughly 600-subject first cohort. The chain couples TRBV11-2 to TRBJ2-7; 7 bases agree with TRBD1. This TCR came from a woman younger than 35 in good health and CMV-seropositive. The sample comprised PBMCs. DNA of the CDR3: TGTGCCAGCAGCTTAGGACAGGGACCCTACGAGCAGTACTTC. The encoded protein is CASSLGQGPYEQYF. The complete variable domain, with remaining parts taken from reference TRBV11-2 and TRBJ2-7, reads EAGVAQSPRYKIIEKRQSVAFWCNPISGHATLYWYQQILGQGPKLLIQFQNNGVVDDSQLPKDRFSAERLKGVDSTLKIQPAKLEDSAVYLCASSLGQGPYEQYFGPGTRLTVT.